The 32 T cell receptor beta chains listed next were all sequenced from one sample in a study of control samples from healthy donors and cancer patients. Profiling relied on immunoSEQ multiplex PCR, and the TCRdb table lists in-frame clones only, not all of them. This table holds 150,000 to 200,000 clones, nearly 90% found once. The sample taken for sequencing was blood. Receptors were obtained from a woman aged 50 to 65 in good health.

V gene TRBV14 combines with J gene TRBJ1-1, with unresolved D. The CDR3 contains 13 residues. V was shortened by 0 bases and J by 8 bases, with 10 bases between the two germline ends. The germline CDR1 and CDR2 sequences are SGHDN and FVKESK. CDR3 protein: CASSQDQWGEAFF. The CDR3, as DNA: TGTGCCAGCAGCCAAGATCAGTGGGGAGAAGCTTTCTTT.

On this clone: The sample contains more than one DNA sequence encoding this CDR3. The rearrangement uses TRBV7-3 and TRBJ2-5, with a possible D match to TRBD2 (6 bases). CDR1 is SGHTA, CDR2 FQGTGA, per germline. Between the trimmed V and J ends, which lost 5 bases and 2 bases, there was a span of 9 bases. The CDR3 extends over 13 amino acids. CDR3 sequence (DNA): TGTGCCAGCAGCAGCGGGTTACAAGAGACCCAGTACTTC. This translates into CASSSGLQETQYF.

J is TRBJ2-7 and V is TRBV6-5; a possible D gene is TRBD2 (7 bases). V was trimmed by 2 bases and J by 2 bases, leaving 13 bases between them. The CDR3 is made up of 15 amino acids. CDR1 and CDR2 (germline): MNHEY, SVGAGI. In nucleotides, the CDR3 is TGTGCCAGCAGTTACCGGGGGCTAGCGGCCTACGAGCAGTACTTC. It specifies CASSYRGLAAYEQYF.

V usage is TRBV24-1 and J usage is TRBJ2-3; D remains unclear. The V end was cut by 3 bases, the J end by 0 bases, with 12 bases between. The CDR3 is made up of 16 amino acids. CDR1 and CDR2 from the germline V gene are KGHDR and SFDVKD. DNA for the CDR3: TGTGCCACCAGTGATCAATCAGGACCCAGCACAGATACGCAGTATTTT. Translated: CATSDQSGPSTDTQYF.

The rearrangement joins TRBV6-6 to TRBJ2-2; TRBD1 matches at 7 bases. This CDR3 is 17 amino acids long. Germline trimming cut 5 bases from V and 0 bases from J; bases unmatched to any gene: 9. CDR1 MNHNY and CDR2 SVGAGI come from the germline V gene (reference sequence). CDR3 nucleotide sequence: TGTGCCAGCAGTCCTAGCCTTCAGGGGGCGAACACCGGGGAGCTGTTTTTT. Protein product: CASSPSLQGANTGELFF.

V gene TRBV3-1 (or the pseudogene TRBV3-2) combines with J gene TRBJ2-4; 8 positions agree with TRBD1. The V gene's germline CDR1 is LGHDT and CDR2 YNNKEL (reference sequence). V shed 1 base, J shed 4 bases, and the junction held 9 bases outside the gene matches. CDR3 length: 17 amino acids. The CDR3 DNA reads TGTGCCAGCAGCCAAGCGACAGGGGACGTTGGGAAAAACATTCAGTACTTC. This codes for CASSQATGDVGKNIQYF.

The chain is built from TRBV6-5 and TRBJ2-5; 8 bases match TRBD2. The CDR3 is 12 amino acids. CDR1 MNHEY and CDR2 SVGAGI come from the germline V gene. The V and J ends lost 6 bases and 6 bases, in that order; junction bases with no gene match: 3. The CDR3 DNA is TGTGCCAGCAGAAGCGGGAGTAAGACCCAGTACTTC. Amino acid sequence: CASRSGSKTQYF.

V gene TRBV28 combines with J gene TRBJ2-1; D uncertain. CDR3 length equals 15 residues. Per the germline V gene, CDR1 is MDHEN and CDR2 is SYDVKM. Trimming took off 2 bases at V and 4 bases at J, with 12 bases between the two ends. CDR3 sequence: CASSLPPPDYNEQFF. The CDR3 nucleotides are TGTGCCAGCAGTTTACCGCCACCTGATTACAATGAGCAGTTCTTC. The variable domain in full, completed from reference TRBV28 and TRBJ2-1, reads DVKVTQSSRYLVKRTGEKVFLECVQDMDHENMFWYRQDPGLGLRLIYFSYDVKMKEKGDIPEGYSVSREKKERFSLILESASTNQTSMYLCASSLPPPDYNEQFFGPGTRLTVL.

The CDR3 here is CASSLELAGVNEQYF. In DNA, the CDR3 is TGTGCCAGCAGCTTGGAGCTAGCGGGAGTGAACGAGCAGTACTTC. The chain links TRBV5-4 to TRBJ2-7; TRBD2 matches 10 bases. From germline, CDR1 is SGHNT and CDR2 YYREEE (reference sequence). V was pared by 0 bases and J by 5 bases, with 5 bases of the junction left unmatched. The CDR3 has 15 residues.

CDR3 region: CASSTQSQETQYF. CDR3 DNA sequence: TGTGCCAGCAGCACCCAAAGTCAAGAGACCCAGTACTTC. The chain links TRBV21-1 to TRBJ2-5. TRBV21-1 is shown as a pseudogene. This CDR3 is built from 13 residues.

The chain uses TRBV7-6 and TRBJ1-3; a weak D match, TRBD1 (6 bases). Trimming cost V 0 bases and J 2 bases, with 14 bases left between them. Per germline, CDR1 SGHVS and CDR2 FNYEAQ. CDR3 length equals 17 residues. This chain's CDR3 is CASSLAQQGATGNTIYF. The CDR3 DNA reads TGTGCCAGCAGCTTAGCGCAACAGGGAGCAACTGGAAACACCATATATTTT.

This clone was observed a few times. CDR3 nucleotides: TGTGCCAGCAGCCTCGACGGCTTTCTCCTCCACTTT. It translates to CASSLDGFLLHF. The chain has TRBV7-9 and TRBJ1-6; no clear D. Looked up from germline, CDR1 is SEHNR and CDR2 is FQNEAQ (reference sequence). This CDR3 is built from 12 residues. V lost 5 bases and J 15 bases, leaving 14 bases between the germline ends.

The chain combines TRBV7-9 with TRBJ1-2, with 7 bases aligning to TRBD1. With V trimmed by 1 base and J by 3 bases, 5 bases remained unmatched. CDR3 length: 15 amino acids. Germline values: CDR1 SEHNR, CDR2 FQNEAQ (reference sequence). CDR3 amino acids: CASSLGGQPYYGYTF. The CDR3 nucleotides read TGTGCCAGCAGCTTAGGGGGACAGCCTTACTATGGCTACACCTTC.

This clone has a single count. CDR3 nucleotides: TGTGCCAGCTCCCCGAGGACAGCCCGACTTTTGAACACTGAAGCTTTCTTT. Protein product: CASSPRTARLLNTEAFF. This chain uses TRBV7-9 with TRBJ1-1; TRBD1 is a possible D gene (6 bases). CDR1 SEHNR and CDR2 FQNEAQ come from the germline V gene (reference sequence). V lost 8 bases and J 0 bases, leaving 22 bases between the germline ends. The CDR3 sequence is 17 residues long.

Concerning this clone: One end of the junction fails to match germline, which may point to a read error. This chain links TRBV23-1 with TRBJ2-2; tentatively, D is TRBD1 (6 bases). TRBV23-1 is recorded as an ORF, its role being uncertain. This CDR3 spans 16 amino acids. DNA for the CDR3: TGCGCCAGCAGTCAATCTAAAACAGGGAGTGACCGGGGAGCTGTTTTT. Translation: CASSQSKTGSDRGAVF.

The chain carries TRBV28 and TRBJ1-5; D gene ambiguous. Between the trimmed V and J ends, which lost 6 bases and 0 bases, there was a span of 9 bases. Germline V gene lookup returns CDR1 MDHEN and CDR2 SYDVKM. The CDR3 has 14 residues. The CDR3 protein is CASRKLDSNQPQHF. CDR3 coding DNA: TGTGCCAGCAGGAAACTTGATAGCAATCAGCCCCAGCATTTT.

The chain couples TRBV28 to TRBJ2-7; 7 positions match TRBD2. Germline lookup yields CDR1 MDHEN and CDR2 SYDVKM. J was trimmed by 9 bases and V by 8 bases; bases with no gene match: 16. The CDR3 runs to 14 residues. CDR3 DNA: TGTGCCAGCCGAGCGGGACGGGGAACTCTCGGGCAGTACTTC. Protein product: CASRAGRGTLGQYF.

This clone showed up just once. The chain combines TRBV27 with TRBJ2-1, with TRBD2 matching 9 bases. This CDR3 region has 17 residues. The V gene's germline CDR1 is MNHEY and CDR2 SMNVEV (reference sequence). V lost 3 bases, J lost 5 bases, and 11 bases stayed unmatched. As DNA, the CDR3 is TGTGCCAGCAGTTTTTATTTAGGGGCTAGCGGGAACAATGAGCAGTTCTTC. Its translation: CASSFYLGASGNNEQFF.

CDR3 residues: CASSPRGGAETQYF. The CDR3, as DNA: TGCGCCAGCAGCCCTAGGGGGGGGGCCGAGACCCAGTACTTC. The chain employs TRBV5-1 and TRBJ2-5; D possibly corresponds to TRBD2 (7 bases). Deletions cut 4 bases from V and 5 bases from J, with 15 bases between. CDR1 and CDR2 from the germline V gene are SGHRS and YFSETQ. CDR3 length: 14 amino acids.

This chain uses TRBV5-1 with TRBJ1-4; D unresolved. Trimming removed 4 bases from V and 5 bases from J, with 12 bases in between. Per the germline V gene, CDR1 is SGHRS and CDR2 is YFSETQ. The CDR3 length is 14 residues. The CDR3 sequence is CASSPGLKNEKLFF. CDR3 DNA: TGCGCCAGCAGCCCGGGCCTAAAGAATGAAAAACTGTTTTTT.

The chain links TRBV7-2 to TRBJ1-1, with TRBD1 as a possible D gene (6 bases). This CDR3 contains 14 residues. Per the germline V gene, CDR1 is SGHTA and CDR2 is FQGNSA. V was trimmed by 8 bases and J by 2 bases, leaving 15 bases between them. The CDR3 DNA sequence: TGTGCCAGCCGCAAACAGGGATCAAACACTGAAGCTTTCTTT. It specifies CASRKQGSNTEAFF.

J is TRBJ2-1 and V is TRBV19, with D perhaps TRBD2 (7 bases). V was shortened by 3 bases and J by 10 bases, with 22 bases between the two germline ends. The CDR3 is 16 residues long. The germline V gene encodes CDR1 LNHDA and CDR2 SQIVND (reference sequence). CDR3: CASSIYGGPSLEEQFF. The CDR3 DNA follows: TGTGCCAGTAGTATTTACGGGGGGCCATCCCTAGAGGAGCAGTTCTTC.

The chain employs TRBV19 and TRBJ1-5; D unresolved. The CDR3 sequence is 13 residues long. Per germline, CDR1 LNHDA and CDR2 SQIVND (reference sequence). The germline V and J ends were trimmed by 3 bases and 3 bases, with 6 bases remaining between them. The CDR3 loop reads CASSMWFNQPQHF. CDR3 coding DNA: TGTGCCAGTAGTATGTGGTTCAATCAGCCCCAGCATTTT.

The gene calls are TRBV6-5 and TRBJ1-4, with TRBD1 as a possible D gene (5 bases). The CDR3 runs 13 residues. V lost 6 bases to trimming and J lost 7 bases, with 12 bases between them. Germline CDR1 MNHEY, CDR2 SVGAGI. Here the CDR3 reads CASRLDSGEKLFF. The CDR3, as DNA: TGTGCCAGCAGACTAGACAGTGGTGAAAAACTGTTTTTT.

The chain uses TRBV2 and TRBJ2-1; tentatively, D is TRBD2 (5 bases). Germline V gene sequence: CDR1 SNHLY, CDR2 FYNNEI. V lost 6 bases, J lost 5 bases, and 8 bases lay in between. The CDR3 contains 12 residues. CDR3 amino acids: CASSGLNNEQFF. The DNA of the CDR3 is TGTGCCAGCAGCGGACTGAACAATGAGCAGTTCTTC.

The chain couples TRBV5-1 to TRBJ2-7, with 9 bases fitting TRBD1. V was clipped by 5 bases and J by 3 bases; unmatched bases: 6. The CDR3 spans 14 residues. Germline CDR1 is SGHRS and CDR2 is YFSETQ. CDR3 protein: CASSIGTGIYEQYF. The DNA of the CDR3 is TGCGCCAGCAGTATCGGGACAGGGATCTACGAGCAGTACTTC.

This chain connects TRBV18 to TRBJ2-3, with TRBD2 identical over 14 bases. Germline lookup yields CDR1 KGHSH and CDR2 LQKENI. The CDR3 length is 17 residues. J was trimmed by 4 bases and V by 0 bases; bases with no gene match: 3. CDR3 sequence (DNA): TGTGCCAGCTCACCACCCGGGACTAGCGGGAGTGCAGATACGCAGTATTTT. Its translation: CASSPPGTSGSADTQYF.

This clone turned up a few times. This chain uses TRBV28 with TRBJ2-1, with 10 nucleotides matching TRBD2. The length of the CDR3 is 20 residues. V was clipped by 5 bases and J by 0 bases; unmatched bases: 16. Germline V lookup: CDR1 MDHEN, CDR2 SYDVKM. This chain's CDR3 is CASSHLAGVGGQNSYNEQFF. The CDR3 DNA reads TGTGCCAGCAGTCATCTAGCGGGAGTGGGGGGGCAAAACTCCTACAATGAGCAGTTCTTC.

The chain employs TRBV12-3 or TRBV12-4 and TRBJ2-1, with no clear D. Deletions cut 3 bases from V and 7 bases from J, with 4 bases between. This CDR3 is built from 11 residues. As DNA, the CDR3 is TGTGCCAGCAGTTTGTCGAATGAGCAGTTCTTC. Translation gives CASSLSNEQFF.

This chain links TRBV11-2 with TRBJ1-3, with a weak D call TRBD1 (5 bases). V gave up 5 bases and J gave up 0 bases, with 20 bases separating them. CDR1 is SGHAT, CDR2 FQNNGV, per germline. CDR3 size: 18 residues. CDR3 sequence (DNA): TGTGCCAGCAGCCTCCGCGGCGGGACGTATCGCTCTGGAAACACCATATATTTT. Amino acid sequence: CASSLRGGTYRSGNTIYF.

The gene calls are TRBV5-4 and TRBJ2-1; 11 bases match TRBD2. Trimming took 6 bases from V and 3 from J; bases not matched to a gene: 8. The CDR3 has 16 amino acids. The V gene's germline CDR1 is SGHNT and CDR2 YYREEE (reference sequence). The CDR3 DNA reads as TGTGCCAGCAAAATAGCGGGAGGGCCCGGCTACAATGAGCAGTTCTTC. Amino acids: CASKIAGGPGYNEQFF.

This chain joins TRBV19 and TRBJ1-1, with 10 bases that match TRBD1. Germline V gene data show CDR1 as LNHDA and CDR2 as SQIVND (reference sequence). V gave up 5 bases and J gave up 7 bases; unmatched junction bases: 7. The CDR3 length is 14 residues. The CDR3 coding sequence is TGTGCCAGTAGTCAAAGACAGGGGGCCGGTGAAGCTTTCTTT. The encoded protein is CASSQRQGAGEAFF.